The 30 T cell receptor beta chains given below trace back to one sample, sequenced in a study of identifying expanded T cells in peripheral blood. The assay was immunoSEQ multiplex PCR, and TCRdb's table has in-frame clones only and misses some. The table includes more than 50,000 clones, over 80% detected once. What was sequenced was blood. All receptors derive from a person aged 18 to 70 in good health.

This chain uses TRBV18 with TRBJ1-4, with D tentatively TRBD1 (5 bases). This CDR3 has 17 amino acids. Deletions cut 2 bases from V and 3 bases from J, with 16 bases between. Germline CDR1 reads KGHSH; CDR2 reads LQKENI. CDR3 sequence (DNA): TGTGCCAGCTCACCAATTGGGGGAGTGGTGGCTAATGAAAAACTGTTTTTT. As protein: CASSPIGGVVANEKLFF.

In this sample, this clone turned up once. This chain links TRBV2 with TRBJ1-3, with 7 bases lining up with TRBD1. The CDR3 spans 16 residues. The trim removed 4 bases at V and 4 bases at J, leaving 10 bases unmatched. Germline-derived CDR1 and CDR2 are SNHLY and FYNNEI. The CDR3 coding sequence is TGTGCCAGCAGTGTGGGGCAGGGGGTTCTCGGAAACACCATATATTTT. Protein: CASSVGQGVLGNTIYF.

In this sample, this clone turned up a few times. The rearrangement links TRBV11-2 to TRBJ2-1; TRBD2 agrees at 8 bases. The CDR3 is 15 residues long. CDR1 is SGHAT and CDR2 is FQNNGV in the germline V gene. V lost 5 bases to trimming and J lost 9 bases; unmatched junction nucleotides: 12. The CDR3 nucleotides are TGTGCCAGCAGCCTCAGTCAGCGGGAGTCGGGTGAGCAGTTCTTC. Protein sequence: CASSLSQRESGEQFF.

The chain recombines TRBV19 with TRBJ2-7; 13 positions match TRBD2. CDR1 is LNHDA, CDR2 SQIVND, per germline (reference sequence). This CDR3 spans 15 amino acids. J was trimmed by 7 bases and V by 3 bases; bases with no gene match: 6. The CDR3 DNA is TGTGCCAGTAGTATGTGGACTAGCGGGAGTCAAGAGCAGTACTTC. This sequence encodes CASSMWTSGSQEQYF.

The chain combines TRBV7-9 with TRBJ2-3; 8 bases fit TRBD1. The CDR3 loop spans 17 amino acids. J gave up 0 bases and V 1 base, and 6 bases lay outside the gene matches. Germline-derived CDR1 and CDR2 are SEHNR and FQNEAQ (reference sequence). CDR3 in DNA: TGTGCCAGCAGCTTAGGCTCGGGGACAGGAAGCACAGATACGCAGTATTTT. This encodes CASSLGSGTGSTDTQYF.

The J gene is TRBJ2-7, the V gene TRBV19; D is uncertain. Trimming removed 9 bases at V and 3 bases at J, with 6 bases between. This CDR3 has 10 amino acids. Per the germline V gene, CDR1 is LNHDA and CDR2 is SQIVND (reference sequence). Here the CDR3 reads CARPGYEQYV. In DNA form, the CDR3 reads TGTGCCAGGCCGGGCTACGAGCAGTACGTC.

This clone has just one count. This chain uses TRBV27 with TRBJ1-2; 7 bases agree with TRBD1. CDR1 is MNHEY, CDR2 SMNVEV, per germline (reference sequence). V lost 5 bases to trimming and J lost 0 bases; unmatched junction nucleotides: 6. This CDR3 has 15 residues. The CDR3 nucleotides are TGTGCCAGCAGTCCCCGGGACAGAGCTAACTATGGCTACACCTTC. Translation: CASSPRDRANYGYTF.

The chain combines TRBV12-5 with TRBJ2-2; 10 bases are shared with TRBD1. CDR1 is LGHNT, CDR2 FRNRAP, per germline. CDR3 size: 15 residues. V shed 5 bases and J 5 bases; nucleotides not matched to a gene: 5. The CDR3 protein is CASGPRDRGTGELFF. The CDR3 DNA sequence: TGTGCTAGTGGTCCCCGGGACAGGGGTACCGGGGAGCTGTTTTTT.

CDR3 residues: CASSSLPTGRDTEAFF. The CDR3, as DNA: TGTGCCAGCAGTTCTCTCCCTACAGGACGGGACACTGAAGCTTTCTTT. The chain employs TRBV27 and TRBJ1-1, with D possibly being TRBD1 (5 bases). The CDR3 is 16 residues long. V was cut by 4 bases and J by 3 bases, with 18 bases left in between. The V gene's germline CDR1 is MNHEY and CDR2 SMNVEV (reference sequence).

This rearrangement joins TRBV30 to TRBJ1-2; D perhaps matches TRBD1 (6 bases). The length of the CDR3 is 15 residues. The germline gives CDR1 GTSNPN, CDR2 SVGIG (reference sequence). Trimming cost V 3 bases and J 4 bases, with 18 bases left between them. As DNA, the CDR3 is TGTGCCTGGAGGCCGGGGGTATTGGACAGCTATGGCTACACCTTC. Protein: CAWRPGVLDSYGYTF.

The chain carries TRBV4-1 and TRBJ2-3; no clear D gene. The CDR3 contains 16 residues. Germline CDR1 reads MGHRA; CDR2 reads YSYEKL. The germline V and J ends were trimmed by 1 base and 0 bases, with 11 bases remaining between them. DNA of the CDR3: TGCGCCAGCAGCCAAGTTAATCTGGTGAGCACAGATACGCAGTATTTT. Translating gives CASSQVNLVSTDTQYF.

The chain is built from TRBV19 and TRBJ2-1; D unresolved. V lost 3 bases and J lost 4, with 4 bases in between. The CDR3 length is 12 residues. The V gene's germline CDR1 is LNHDA and CDR2 SQIVND (reference sequence). The CDR3 here is CASSIPYNEQFF. CDR3 sequence (DNA): TGTGCCAGTAGTATTCCATACAATGAGCAGTTCTTC.

The rearrangement uses TRBV25-1 and TRBJ2-7; D is possibly TRBD2 (5 bases). Germline loops: CDR1 MGHDK, CDR2 SYGVNS. With 5 bases removed from V and 6 bases from J, the gap between germline ends came to 11 bases. The CDR3 sequence is 12 residues long. The CDR3 DNA sequence: TGTGCCAGCAGTCTCGGGGTTACCGAGCAGTACTTC. It specifies CASSLGVTEQYF.

This clone has only a few counts. The CDR3: CASRTGSYGYTF. The CDR3 DNA follows: TGTGCCAGCAGAACAGGGAGCTATGGCTACACCTTC. J is TRBJ1-2 and V is TRBV6-1; the D gene is possibly TRBD1 (6 bases). The CDR3 sequence is 12 residues long. V dropped 6 bases and J dropped 4 bases, with 9 bases sitting between them. Germline loops: CDR1 MNHNS, CDR2 SASEGT.

The chain recombines TRBV5-6 with TRBJ1-4; the D gene is possibly TRBD1 (6 bases). The CDR3 contains 15 residues. V was clipped by 4 bases and J by 8 bases, with 18 bases between them. The germline gives CDR1 SGHDT, CDR2 YYEEEE. CDR3 in amino acids: CASSAWGRGGEKLFF. CDR3 in DNA: TGTGCCAGCAGCGCCTGGGGCAGGGGAGGAGAAAAACTGTTTTTT.

This rearrangement joins TRBV15 to TRBJ1-3; 8 bases are shared with TRBD1. CDR1 and CDR2 from the germline V gene are LNHNV and YYDKDF (reference sequence). Unmatched junction bases numbered 4, after V lost 0 bases and J lost 3 bases. This CDR3 has 16 residues. The CDR3 DNA sequence: TGTGCCACCAGCAGAGATCACAGGGGGAATGGAAACACCATATATTTT. Encoded protein: CATSRDHRGNGNTIYF.

The chain links TRBV28 to TRBJ2-7; no definite D call. The CDR3 sequence is 12 residues long. Deletions cut 4 bases from V and 0 bases from J, with 4 bases between. Germline V gives CDR1 MDHEN, CDR2 SYDVKM. The CDR3 DNA is TGTGCCAGCAGTTGGAGCTCCTACGAGCAGTACTTC. Its translation: CASSWSSYEQYF.

The chain has TRBV2 and TRBJ1-2; 11 bases fit TRBD1. V was clipped by 4 bases and J by 6 bases; unmatched bases: 4. The CDR3 is made up of 14 amino acids. The germline V gene has CDR1 SNHLY and CDR2 FYNNEI. The CDR3 sequence: CASSGDRGNDGYTF. CDR3 bases: TGTGCCAGCAGTGGGGACAGGGGGAATGATGGCTACACCTTC.

The CDR3 loop is CASSSRLAGGGNEQFF. In DNA, the CDR3 is TGTGCCAGCAGCTCTAGACTAGCGGGAGGGGGCAATGAGCAGTTCTTC. V is TRBV11-2 and J is TRBJ2-1, with 14 bases aligning to TRBD2. CDR3 length: 16 residues. V lost 4 bases and J lost 6; bases outside the gene matches: 5. Germline-derived CDR1 and CDR2 are SGHAT and FQNNGV.

In its sample, this clone was seen once. The V gene is TRBV25-1, the J gene TRBJ1-3; weak D call: TRBD1 (6 bases). The CDR3 spans 15 residues. The V gene's germline CDR1 is MGHDK and CDR2 SYGVNS. V was pared by 1 base and J by 4 bases, with 11 bases between. The CDR3 DNA reads TGTGCCAGCAGTGAATGGGCCGACAGGGGAAACACCATATATTTT. This encodes CASSEWADRGNTIYF.

The chain uses TRBV2 and TRBJ2-5; D gene uncertain. The V gene lost 6 bases and the J gene lost 5 bases, with 19 bases spanning the gap. Germline values: CDR1 SNHLY, CDR2 FYNNEI. The CDR3 loop spans 15 amino acids. The DNA for the CDR3 is TGTGCCAGCAGGGCCGGACGCCAGGTCGGGGAGACCCAGTACTTC. Its translation: CASRAGRQVGETQYF.

This rearrangement joins TRBV27 to TRBJ2-2, with D hard to call. Between the trimmed V and J ends, which lost 3 bases and 5 bases, there was a span of 10 bases. This CDR3 is 14 amino acids long. The V gene's germline CDR1 is MNHEY and CDR2 SMNVEV (reference sequence). The CDR3 spells CASSFTSVTGELFF. The CDR3 DNA sequence: TGTGCCAGCAGTTTTACGAGCGTTACCGGGGAGCTGTTTTTT.

This sequence joins TRBV7-6 and TRBJ2-7; D assignment may be TRBD1 or TRBD2 (8 bases each). Trimming shortened V by 5 bases and J by 10 bases, and 24 bases separated the two germline ends. Germline V gene lookup returns CDR1 SGHVS and CDR2 FNYEAQ. This CDR3 is 15 amino acids long. CDR3 region: CASSPQGASGSYQYF. CDR3 coding DNA: TGTGCCAGCAGCCCCCAGGGGGCCAGCGGGAGCTACCAGTACTTC.

The V gene is TRBV5-4, the J gene TRBJ2-1; D remains ambiguous. V gave up 0 bases and J gave up 4 bases, with 14 bases separating them. The CDR3 is 16 amino acids. Looked up from germline, CDR1 is SGHNT and CDR2 is YYREEE (reference sequence). This CDR3 is CASSLAASLGYNEQFF. The DNA of the CDR3 is TGTGCCAGCAGCTTGGCCGCGAGTTTGGGTTACAATGAGCAGTTCTTC.

The V call is TRBV30, the J call TRBJ1-1, with D perhaps matching TRBD1 (5 bases). The CDR3 contains 13 residues. V lost 0 bases, J lost 7 bases, and 12 bases lay in between. The germline V gene encodes CDR1 GTSNPN and CDR2 SVGIG (reference sequence). This CDR3 is CAWSVRVHGEAFF. CDR3 nucleotide sequence: TGTGCCTGGAGTGTCAGGGTTCACGGTGAAGCTTTCTTT.

The gene calls are TRBV27 and TRBJ2-7, with 10 nucleotides matching TRBD2. This CDR3 comprises 15 residues. Per germline, CDR1 MNHEY and CDR2 SMNVEV (reference sequence). J gave up 1 base and V 8 bases, and 8 bases lay outside the gene matches. The CDR3 DNA sequence: TGTGCCAGCTCGGAGCGGGAGGGATTATCCTACGAGCAGTACTTC. It specifies CASSEREGLSYEQYF.

The chain links TRBV7-2 to TRBJ2-2; TRBD2 matches at 8 bases. Trimming at V came to 1 base and at J to 0 bases, leaving 4 bases not matched to a gene. Per the germline V gene, CDR1 is SGHTA and CDR2 is FQGNSA. The CDR3 consists of 17 residues. CDR3 in amino acids: CASSLGALAANTGELFF. CDR3 nucleotide sequence: TGTGCCAGCAGCTTAGGGGCACTAGCGGCGAACACCGGGGAGCTGTTTTTT.

This clone showed up just a few times. The chain has TRBV20-1 and TRBJ2-1, with D possibly being TRBD2 (6 bases). Trimming stripped 2 bases from V and 13 bases from J, with 12 bases between. CDR3 length: 11 amino acids. The germline CDR1 and CDR2 sequences are DFQATT and SNEGSKA (reference sequence). CDR3 nucleotides: TGCAGTGCTAGACATACGGGAGCCCAGTTCTTC. Translation gives CSARHTGAQFF.

The chain couples TRBV5-1 to TRBJ2-5, with D unclear. Trimming removed 0 bases at V and 2 bases at J, with 11 bases between. Germline loops: CDR1 SGHRS, CDR2 YFSETQ. The CDR3 contains 15 residues. The CDR3 DNA reads TGCGCCAGCAGCTTGGAAGGGAACAGTCAAGAGACCCAGTACTTC. Translation: CASSLEGNSQETQYF.

This clone was observed a single time. DNA for the CDR3: TGTGCCAGCAGCGTAGGCGCGGGAAACCAGGGGAGTTTGGATGGCTACACCTTC. It translates to CASSVGAGNQGSLDGYTF. The chain recombines TRBV9 with TRBJ1-2; D possibly corresponds to TRBD1 (6 bases). This CDR3 spans 18 amino acids. The germline V and J ends were trimmed by 0 bases and 6 bases, with 24 bases remaining between them. Germline-derived CDR1 and CDR2 are SGDLS and YYNGEE.